This TCR beta chain was documented in a study of blood T cell repertoires in COVID-19. Across the study: COVID-19 samples from acute and convalescent phases originated in the United States, Italy and Spain. The cDNA or gDNA used as material had been derived from T cells, B-cell-depleted T cells, or PBMCs.

Authors' methods: Counts of nucleated cells, estimated from reference gene primer amplification, were obtained. Here immunoSEQ multiplex PCR was the method, and the copy in TCRdb shows in-frame clones only, minus some. For V, J and clone size, that table is used; D and trimming come from the DNA. The data show under 350,000 clones, approximately 85% seen once. The V and J ends lost 4 bases and 3 bases, in that order; junction bases with no gene match: 9. Germline CDR1 reads LGHDT; CDR2 reads YNNKEL (reference sequence). CDR3 length: 16 residues. This chain links TRBV3-1 (or the pseudogene TRBV3-2) with TRBJ2-5; 9 bases align to TRBD1. The clonotype originates from a human donor in a cohort sampled during active COVID-19. The sample consisted of peripheral blood. The CDR3 bases are TGTGCCAGCAGCCTTACTGGGACAGGGCTAAAAGAGACCCAGTACTTC. The encoded protein is CASSLTGTGLKETQYF.